This is a list of T cell receptor beta chains from one sample in a study of blood T cell repertoires in COVID-19. The assay was immunoSEQ multiplex PCR, and TCRdb's table has in-frame clones only and misses some. The sample lists some 100,000 clones, 80% to 90% occurring once. The specimen sequenced was PBMCs or T cells enriched from blood (not recorded which). These receptors came from a woman between 45 and 60 years old who had recovered from COVID-19. Both conserved end residues are part of each CDR3. A D gene is named only where the DNA matches it firmly. The size entry is marked missing in some rows and otherwise reads once, few, many or a size class.

j_gene | v_gene | abundance | d_gene | CDR3aa | CDR3nt
TRBJ2-2 | TRBV27 | . | . | CASSFIGELFF | TGTGCCAGCAGTTTTATCGGGGAGCTGTTTTTT
TRBJ1-1 | TRBV6-5 | . | . | CASSYILQNTEAFF | TGTGCCAGCAGTTACATATTACAGAACACTGAAGCTTTCTTT
TRBJ2-5 | TRBV5-1 | . | . | CASSFKAGETQYF | TGCGCCAGCAGCTTCAAGGCGGGAGAGACCCAGTACTTC
TRBJ2-1 | TRBV19 | . | . | CASSRDSFLNYNEQFF | TGTGCCAGTAGCCGAGACTCATTCCTCAACTACAATGAGCAGTTCTTC
TRBJ1-5 | TRBV28 | . | TRBD1 | CASSSATGGNQPQHF | TGTGCCAGCAGTTCCGCCACAGGGGGCAATCAGCCCCAGCATTTT
TRBJ2-3 | TRBV2 | . | TRBD2 | CASNTWASGEDTQYF | TGTGCCAGCAATACCTGGGCTAGCGGAGAAGATACGCAGTATTTT
TRBJ2-1 | TRBV28 | . | TRBD2 | CASSRASGRAGQFF | TGTGCCAGCAGTCGGGCTAGCGGGAGGGCCGGGCAGTTCTTC
TRBJ2-1 | TRBV28 | . | . | CASSPPSTGLEFF | TGTGCCAGCAGTCCACCTAGTACGGGGTTGGAGTTCTTC
TRBJ2-2 | TRBV27 | . | . | CASSYGVTGTTGELFF | TGTGCCAGCAGTTATGGCGTTACAGGGACCACCGGGGAGCTGTTTTTT
TRBJ1-5 | TRBV28 | few | . | CASSLSQNNQPQHF | TGTGCCAGCAGTTTGTCGCAGAACAATCAGCCCCAGCATTTT
TRBJ1-5 | TRBV27 | . | . | CASRSQGRYSNQPQHF | TGTGCCAGCAGGAGCCAGGGTAGATATAGCAATCAGCCCCAGCATTTT
TRBJ1-1 | TRBV7-9 | few | . | CASSLDTTSLNTEAFF | TGTGCCAGCAGCTTAGACACGACAAGTCTGAACACTGAAGCTTTCTTT
TRBJ1-5 | TRBV28 | . | TRBD1 | CASRERDRGFNQPQHF | TGTGCCAGCAGAGAGCGGGACAGGGGATTCAATCAGCCCCAGCATTTT
TRBJ1-1 | TRBV9 | . | . | CASSSRSTGNTEAFF | TGTGCCAGCAGCTCCCGATCGACAGGGAACACTGAAGCTTTCTTT
TRBJ2-3 | TRBV27 | . | . | CARALACTDTQYF | TGTGCCAGGGCCCTGGCCTGCACAGATACGCAGTATTTT